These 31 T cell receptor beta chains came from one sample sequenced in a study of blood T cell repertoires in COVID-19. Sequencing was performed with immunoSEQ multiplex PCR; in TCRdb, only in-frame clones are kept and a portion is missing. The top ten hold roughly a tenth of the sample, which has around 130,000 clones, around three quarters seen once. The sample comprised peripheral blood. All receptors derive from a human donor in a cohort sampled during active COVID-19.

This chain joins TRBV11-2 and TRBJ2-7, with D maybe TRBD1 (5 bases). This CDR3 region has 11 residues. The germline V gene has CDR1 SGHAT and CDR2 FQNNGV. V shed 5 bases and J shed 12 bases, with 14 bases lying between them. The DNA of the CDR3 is TGTGCCAGCAGCGAAGGGGTACAAGGGTACTTC. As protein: CASSEGVQGYF.

CDR3 DNA: TGTGCTAGTGGTCTTGACTTTGATTCACCCCTCCACTTT. Translation: CASGLDFDSPLHF. The chain combines TRBV12-5 with TRBJ1-6, with D unresolved. Germline V gene data show CDR1 as LGHNT and CDR2 as FRNRAP. V was trimmed by 5 bases and J by 8 bases, leaving 10 bases between them. The length of the CDR3 is 13 residues.

Here the CDR3 reads CAWSLKRGGEKLFF. DNA for the CDR3: TGTGCCTGGAGTCTTAAAAGGGGAGGTGAAAAACTGTTTTTT. The chain combines TRBV30 with TRBJ1-4; weak D call: TRBD1 (5 bases). V was shortened by 2 bases and J by 7 bases, with 14 bases between the two germline ends. Per the germline V gene, CDR1 is GTSNPN and CDR2 is SVGIG (reference sequence). The CDR3 totals 14 residues.

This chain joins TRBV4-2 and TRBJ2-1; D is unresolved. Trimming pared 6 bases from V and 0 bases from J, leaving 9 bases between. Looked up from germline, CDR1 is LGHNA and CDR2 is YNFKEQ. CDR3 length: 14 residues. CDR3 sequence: CASRVVSSYNEQFF. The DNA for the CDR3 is TGTGCCAGCAGAGTCGTTAGCTCCTACAATGAGCAGTTCTTC.

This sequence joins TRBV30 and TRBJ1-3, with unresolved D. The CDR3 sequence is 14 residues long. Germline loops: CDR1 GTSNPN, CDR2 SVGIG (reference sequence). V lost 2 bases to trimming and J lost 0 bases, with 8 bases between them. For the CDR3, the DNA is TGTGCCTGGAGTATCTCGTTCTCTGGAAACACCATATATTTT. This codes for CAWSISFSGNTIYF.

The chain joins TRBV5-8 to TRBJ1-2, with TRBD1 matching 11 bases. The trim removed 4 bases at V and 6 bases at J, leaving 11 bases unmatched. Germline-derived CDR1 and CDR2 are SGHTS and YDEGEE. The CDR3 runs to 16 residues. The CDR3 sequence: CASSVTHRDRGNGYTF. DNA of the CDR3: TGTGCCAGCAGCGTCACACACCGGGACAGGGGGAATGGCTACACCTTC.

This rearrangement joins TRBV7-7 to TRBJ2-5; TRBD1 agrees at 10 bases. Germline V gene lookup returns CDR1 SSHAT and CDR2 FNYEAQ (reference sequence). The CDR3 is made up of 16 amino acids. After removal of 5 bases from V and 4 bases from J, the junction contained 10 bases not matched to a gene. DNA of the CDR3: TGTGCCAGCAGCCTTACCGGGACAGGGGTGGGAGAGACCCAGTACTTC. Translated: CASSLTGTGVGETQYF. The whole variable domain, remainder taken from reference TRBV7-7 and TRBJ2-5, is GAGVSQSPRYKVTKRGQDVTLRCDPISSHATLYWYQQALGQGPEFLTYFNYEAQPDKSGLPSDRFSAERPEGSISTLTIQRTEQRDSAMYRCASSLTGTGVGETQYFGPGTRLLVL.

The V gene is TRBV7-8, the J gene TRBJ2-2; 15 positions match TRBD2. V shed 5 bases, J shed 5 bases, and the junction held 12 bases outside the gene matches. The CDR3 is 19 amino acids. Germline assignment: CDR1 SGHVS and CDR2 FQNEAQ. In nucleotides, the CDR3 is TGTGCCAGCAGCGCCCGGACTAGCGGGGGGGCCAGGAGAACCGGGGAGCTGTTTTTT. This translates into CASSARTSGGARRTGELFF.

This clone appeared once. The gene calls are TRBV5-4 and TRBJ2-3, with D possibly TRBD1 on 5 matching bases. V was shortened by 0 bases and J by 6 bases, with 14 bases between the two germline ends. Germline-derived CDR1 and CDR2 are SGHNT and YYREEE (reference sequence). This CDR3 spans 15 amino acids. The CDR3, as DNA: TGTGCCAGCAGCTTGGAGGCCAGGGCCCTTGATACGCAGTATTTT. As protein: CASSLEARALDTQYF.

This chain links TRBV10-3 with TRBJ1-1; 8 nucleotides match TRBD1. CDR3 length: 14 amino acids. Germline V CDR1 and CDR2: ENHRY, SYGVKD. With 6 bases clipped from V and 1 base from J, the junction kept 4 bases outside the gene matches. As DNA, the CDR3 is TGTGCCATCAGAGGGACAGGCCGGAACACTGAAGCTTTCTTT. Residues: CAIRGTGRNTEAFF.

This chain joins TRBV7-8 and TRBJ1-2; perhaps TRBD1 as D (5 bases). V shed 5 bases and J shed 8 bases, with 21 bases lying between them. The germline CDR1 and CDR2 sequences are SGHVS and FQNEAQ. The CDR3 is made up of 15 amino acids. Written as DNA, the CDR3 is TGTGCCAGCAGCCTAAGGGCGGGACGAAGGTTGGGCTACACCTTC. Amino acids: CASSLRAGRRLGYTF.

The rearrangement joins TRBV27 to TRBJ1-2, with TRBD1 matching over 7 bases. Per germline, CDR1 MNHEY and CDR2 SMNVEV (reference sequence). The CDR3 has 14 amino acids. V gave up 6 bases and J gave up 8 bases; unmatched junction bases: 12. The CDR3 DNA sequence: TGTGCCAGCAGCCCAAATACAGGGGTGAGGGGCTACACCTTC. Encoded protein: CASSPNTGVRGYTF.

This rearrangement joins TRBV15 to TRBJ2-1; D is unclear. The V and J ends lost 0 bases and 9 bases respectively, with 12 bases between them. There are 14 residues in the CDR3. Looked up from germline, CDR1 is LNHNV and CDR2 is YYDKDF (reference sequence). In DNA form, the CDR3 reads TGTGCCACCAGCAGAGATGTGGCAGCGAGTGAGCAGTTCTTC. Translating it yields CATSRDVAASEQFF.

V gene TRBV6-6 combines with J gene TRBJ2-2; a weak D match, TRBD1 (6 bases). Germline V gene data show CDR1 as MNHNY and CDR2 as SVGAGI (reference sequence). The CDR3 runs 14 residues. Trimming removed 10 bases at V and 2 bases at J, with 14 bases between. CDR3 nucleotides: TGTGCCACTCAGAGGGACACTAACACCGGGGAGCTGTTTTTT. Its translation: CATQRDTNTGELFF.

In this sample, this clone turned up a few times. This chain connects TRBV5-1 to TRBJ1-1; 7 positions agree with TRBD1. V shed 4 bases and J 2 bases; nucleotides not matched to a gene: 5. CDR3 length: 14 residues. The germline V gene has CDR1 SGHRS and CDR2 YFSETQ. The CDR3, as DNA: TGCGCCAGCAGCCCAGGGGGACCTAACACTGAAGCTTTCTTT. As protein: CASSPGGPNTEAFF.

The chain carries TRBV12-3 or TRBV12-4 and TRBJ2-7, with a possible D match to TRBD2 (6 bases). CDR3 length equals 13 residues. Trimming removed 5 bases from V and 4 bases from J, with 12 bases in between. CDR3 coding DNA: TGTGCCAGCAGTCGCGGGGATGAGTACGAGCAGTACTTC. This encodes CASSRGDEYEQYF.

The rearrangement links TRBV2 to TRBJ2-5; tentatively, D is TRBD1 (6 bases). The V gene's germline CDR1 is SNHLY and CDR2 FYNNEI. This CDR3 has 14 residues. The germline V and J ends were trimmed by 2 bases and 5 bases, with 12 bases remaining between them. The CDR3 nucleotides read TGTGCCAGCAGTGAAAAGGGGGACGGGGAGACCCAGTACTTC. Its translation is CASSEKGDGETQYF.

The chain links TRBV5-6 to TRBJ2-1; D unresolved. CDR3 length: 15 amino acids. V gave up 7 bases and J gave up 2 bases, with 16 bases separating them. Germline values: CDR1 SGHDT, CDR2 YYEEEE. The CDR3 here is CASFVSPTPYNEQFF. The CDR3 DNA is TGTGCCAGCTTTGTCTCCCCGACTCCCTACAATGAGCAGTTCTTC.

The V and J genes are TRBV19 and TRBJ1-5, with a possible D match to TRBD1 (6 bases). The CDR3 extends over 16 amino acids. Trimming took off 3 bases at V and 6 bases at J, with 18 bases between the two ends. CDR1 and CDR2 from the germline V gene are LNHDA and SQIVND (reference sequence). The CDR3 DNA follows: TGTGCCAGTAGTATGAGAACCACAGGGCAGGGTCAGCCCCAGCATTTT. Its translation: CASSMRTTGQGQPQHF.

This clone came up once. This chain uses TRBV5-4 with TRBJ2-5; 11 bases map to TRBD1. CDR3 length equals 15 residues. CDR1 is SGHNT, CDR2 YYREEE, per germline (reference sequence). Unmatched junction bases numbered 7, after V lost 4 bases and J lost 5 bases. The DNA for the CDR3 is TGTGCCAGCAGCCTAGGGACAGGGGGGTGGGAGACCCAGTACTTC. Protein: CASSLGTGGWETQYF.

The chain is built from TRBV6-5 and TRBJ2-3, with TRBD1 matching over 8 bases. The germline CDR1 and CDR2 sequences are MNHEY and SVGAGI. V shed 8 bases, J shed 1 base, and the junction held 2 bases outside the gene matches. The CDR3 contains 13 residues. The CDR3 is CASGQGGTDTQYF. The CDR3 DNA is TGTGCCAGCGGACAGGGTGGCACAGATACGCAGTATTTT.

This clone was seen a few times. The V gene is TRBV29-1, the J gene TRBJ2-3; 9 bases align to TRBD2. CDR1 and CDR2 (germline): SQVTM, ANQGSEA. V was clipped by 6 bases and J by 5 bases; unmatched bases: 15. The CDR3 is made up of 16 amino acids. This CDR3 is CSVFPLAGKRLDTQYF. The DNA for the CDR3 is TGCAGCGTCTTCCCACTAGCGGGCAAAAGGTTAGATACGCAGTATTTT.

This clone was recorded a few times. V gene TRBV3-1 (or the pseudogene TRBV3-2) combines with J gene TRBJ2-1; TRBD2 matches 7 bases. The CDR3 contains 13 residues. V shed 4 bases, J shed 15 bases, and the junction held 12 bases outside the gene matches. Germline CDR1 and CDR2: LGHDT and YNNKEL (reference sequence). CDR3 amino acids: CASSPAGTTIAFF. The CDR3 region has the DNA TGTGCCAGCAGCCCCGCCGGGACTACCATCGCGTTCTTC.

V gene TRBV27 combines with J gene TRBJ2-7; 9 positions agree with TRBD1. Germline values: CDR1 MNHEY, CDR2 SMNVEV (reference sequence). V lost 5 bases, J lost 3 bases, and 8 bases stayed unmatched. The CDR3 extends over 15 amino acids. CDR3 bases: TGTGCCAGCAGTCCCTTCGGACAGGGGTTCTACGAGCAGTACTTC. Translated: CASSPFGQGFYEQYF.

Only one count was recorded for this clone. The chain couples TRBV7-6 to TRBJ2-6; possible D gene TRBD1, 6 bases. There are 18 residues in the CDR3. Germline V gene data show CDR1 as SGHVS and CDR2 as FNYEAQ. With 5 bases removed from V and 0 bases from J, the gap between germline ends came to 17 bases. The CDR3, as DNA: TGTGCCAGCAGCCCCCGGCAGGGGCTGAGCTCTGGGGCCAACGTCCTGACTTTC. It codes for CASSPRQGLSSGANVLTF. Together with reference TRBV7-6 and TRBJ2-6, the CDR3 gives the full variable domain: GAGVSQSPRYKVTKRGQDVALRCDPISGHVSLYWYRQALGQGPEFLTYFNYEAQQDKSGLPNDRFSAERPEGSISTLTIQRTEQRDSAMYRCASSPRQGLSSGANVLTFGAGSRLTVL.

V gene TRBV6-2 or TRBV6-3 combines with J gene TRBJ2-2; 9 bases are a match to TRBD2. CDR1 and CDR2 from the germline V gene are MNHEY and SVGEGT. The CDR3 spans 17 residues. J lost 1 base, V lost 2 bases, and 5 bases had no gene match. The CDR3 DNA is TGTGCCAGCAGTTACGTTAGCGGGGGCCTGAACACCGGGGAGCTGTTTTTT. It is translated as CASSYVSGGLNTGELFF.

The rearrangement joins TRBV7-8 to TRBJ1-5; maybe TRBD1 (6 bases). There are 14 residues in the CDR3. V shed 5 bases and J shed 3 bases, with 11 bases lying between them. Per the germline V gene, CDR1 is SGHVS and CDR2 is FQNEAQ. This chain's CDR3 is CASSSGQPNQPQHF. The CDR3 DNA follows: TGTGCCAGCAGCAGTGGACAGCCCAATCAGCCCCAGCATTTT. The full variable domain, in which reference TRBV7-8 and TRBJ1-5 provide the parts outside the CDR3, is GAGVSQSPRYKVAKRGQDVALRCDPISGHVSLFWYQQALGQGPEFLTYFQNEAQLDKSGLPSDRFFAERPEGSVSTLKIQRTQQEDSAVYLCASSSGQPNQPQHFGDGTRLSIL.

CDR3 bases: TGTGCCAGTAGTGGGAGGGCCCTTGCTTTGGGCGAGACCCAGTACTTC. Encoded protein: CASSGRALALGETQYF. The chain joins TRBV19 to TRBJ2-5, with 7 positions matching TRBD2. Unmatched junction bases numbered 14, after V lost 5 bases and J lost 5 bases. The germline V gene has CDR1 LNHDA and CDR2 SQIVND (reference sequence). CDR3 length: 16 amino acids.

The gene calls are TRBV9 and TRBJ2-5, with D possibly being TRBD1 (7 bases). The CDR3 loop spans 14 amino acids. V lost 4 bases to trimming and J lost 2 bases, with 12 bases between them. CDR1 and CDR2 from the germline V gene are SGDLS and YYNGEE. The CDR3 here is CASSLAGGQETQYF. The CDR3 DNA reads TGTGCCAGCAGCCTGGCAGGGGGGCAAGAGACCCAGTACTTC. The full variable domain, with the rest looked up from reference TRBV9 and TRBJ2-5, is DSGVTQTPKHLITATGQRVTLRCSPRSGDLSVYWYQQSLDQGLQFLIQYYNGEERAKGNILERFSAQQFPDLHSELNLSSLELGDSALYFCASSLAGGQETQYFGPGTRLLVL.

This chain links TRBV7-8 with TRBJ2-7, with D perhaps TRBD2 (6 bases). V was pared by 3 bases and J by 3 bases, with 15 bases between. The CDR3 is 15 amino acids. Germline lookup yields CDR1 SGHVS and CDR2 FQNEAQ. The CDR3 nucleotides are TGTGCCAGCAGCTTGGGGGGAATCCAGGGCTACGAGCAGTACTTC. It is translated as CASSLGGIQGYEQYF.

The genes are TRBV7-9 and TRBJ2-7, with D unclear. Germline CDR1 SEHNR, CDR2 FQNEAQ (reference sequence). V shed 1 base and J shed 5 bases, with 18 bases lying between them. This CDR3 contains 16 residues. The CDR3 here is CASSLERIGEEHEQYF. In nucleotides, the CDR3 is TGTGCCAGCAGCTTAGAGAGGATTGGAGAGGAACACGAGCAGTACTTC.